The 23 T cell receptor beta chains listed next were all sequenced from one sample in a study of PD-L1 blockade in urothelial cancer (dated by TCRdb to about 2017). The library was prepared using the immunoSEQ multiplex PCR assay. TCRdb limited this immuneACCESS table to in-frame rearrangements with V and J called. A share of clones is missing; checked studies link under half to unresolved V genes, and the rest is unexplained. The sample contains 50,000 or so clones, about 86% of them found a single time. The ten most abundant clones make up roughly 17% of the sample. Sequenced here: PBMCs, sampled around atezolizumab (anti-PD-L1) treatment. The source of these receptors is a man between 60 and 75 years old with urothelial cancer.

This chain links TRBV7-9 with TRBJ1-5; a weak D match, TRBD1 (6 bases). The V and J ends lost 5 bases and 4 bases respectively, with 12 bases between them. Germline CDR1 is SEHNR and CDR2 is FQNEAQ (reference sequence). The CDR3 covers 14 residues. This chain's CDR3 is CASSQGGQNQPQHF. CDR3 in DNA: TGTGCCAGCAGCCAAGGAGGACAGAATCAGCCCCAGCATTTT.

The chain has TRBV4-1 and TRBJ2-5; 9 bases line up with TRBD1. The germline V gene has CDR1 MGHRA and CDR2 YSYEKL. There are 17 residues in the CDR3. The V gene end was trimmed by 1 base and the J gene end by 2 bases; junction bases not matched to a gene: 8. CDR3 coding DNA: TGCGCCAGCAGCCAAGTATCAGGGACAGGGCCGCAAGAGACCCAGTACTTC. It is translated as CASSQVSGTGPQETQYF.

CDR3 coding DNA: TGTGCCAGCACCTATCTCCCGGGCACCATATATTTT. It encodes CASTYLPGTIYF. The V gene is TRBV7-2, the J gene TRBJ1-3; D uncertain. CDR3 length: 12 amino acids. Germline V gives CDR1 SGHTA, CDR2 FQGNSA. Trimming pared 7 bases from V and 9 bases from J, leaving 13 bases between.

The rearrangement uses TRBV2 and TRBJ2-2, with a weak D call TRBD1 (6 bases). V lost 5 bases and J 7 bases, leaving 11 bases between the germline ends. The CDR3 sequence is 13 residues long. Germline CDR1 reads SNHLY; CDR2 reads FYNNEI. The CDR3 loop reads CASSSQGIGELFF. Written as DNA, the CDR3 is TGTGCCAGCAGTTCACAGGGAATCGGGGAGCTGTTTTTT.

The chain links TRBV19 to TRBJ2-7; D possibly corresponds to TRBD1 (5 bases). This CDR3 is 14 amino acids long. V was pared by 7 bases and J by 3 bases, with 16 bases between. Germline lookup yields CDR1 LNHDA and CDR2 SQIVND (reference sequence). In DNA, the CDR3 is TGTGCCAGTAAAGGGGCGGTATCCCACTACGAGCAGTACTTC. As protein: CASKGAVSHYEQYF.

The chain links TRBV30 to TRBJ1-5; the D gene is possibly TRBD1 (5 bases). Looked up from germline, CDR1 is GTSNPN and CDR2 is SVGIG (reference sequence). V lost 2 bases, J lost 0 bases, and 8 bases lay in between. CDR3 length: 14 residues. The CDR3 is CAWSLGDSNQPQHF. In DNA form, the CDR3 reads TGTGCCTGGAGTTTAGGGGATAGCAATCAGCCCCAGCATTTT.

This chain connects TRBV5-5 to TRBJ1-3; D not certain. CDR3 length equals 15 residues. With 5 bases removed from V and 3 bases from J, the gap between germline ends came to 15 bases. The V gene's germline CDR1 is SGHKS and CDR2 YYEKEE (reference sequence). The CDR3 is CASRNFGPYGNTIYF. The CDR3 region has the DNA TGTGCCAGCAGGAACTTTGGGCCTTATGGAAACACCATATATTTT.

V is TRBV11-2 and J is TRBJ2-2; 10 nucleotides agree with TRBD2. CDR1 and CDR2 (germline): SGHAT, FQNNGV. CDR3 length: 15 amino acids. V was clipped by 5 bases and J by 3 bases; unmatched bases: 3. CDR3: CASSGAGGHTGELFF. The CDR3 coding sequence is TGTGCCAGCAGCGGAGCGGGGGGGCACACCGGGGAGCTGTTTTTT. The full variable domain, completed using reference TRBV11-2 and TRBJ2-2, is EAGVAQSPRYKIIEKRQSVAFWCNPISGHATLYWYQQILGQGPKLLIQFQNNGVVDDSQLPKDRFSAERLKGVDSTLKIQPAKLEDSAVYLCASSGAGGHTGELFFGEGSRLTVL.

The chain couples TRBV9 to TRBJ1-2, with no clear D. V gave up 4 bases and J gave up 7 bases, with 11 bases separating them. This CDR3 region has 12 residues. Looked up from germline, CDR1 is SGDLS and CDR2 is YYNGEE. The CDR3: CASSTPDSGYTF. In DNA form, the CDR3 reads TGTGCCAGCAGCACCCCAGACTCTGGCTACACCTTC.

The CDR3 spells CASSLVTGVGETQYF. Here the CDR3 DNA reads TGTGCCAGCAGCTTGGTGACAGGGGTCGGGGAGACCCAGTACTTC. The V call is TRBV5-8, the J call TRBJ2-5; 8 bases are shared with TRBD1. CDR1 and CDR2 from the germline V gene are SGHTS and YDEGEE. The CDR3 is 15 amino acids. With V trimmed by 0 bases and J by 5 bases, 6 bases remained unmatched.

A note on this clone: One end of the junction does not line up with germline, which may come from a read error. The chain employs TRBV7-7 and TRBJ1-1; the D gene is possibly TRBD1 (5 bases). This CDR3 is built from 13 residues. Germline assignment: CDR1 SSHAT and CDR2 FNYEAQ (reference sequence). Written as DNA, the CDR3 is TGTGCTAGCAGCCTGACAGAGAACACTGAAGCTTTCTTT. It encodes CASSLTENTEAFF. The full variable domain, completed using reference TRBV7-7 and TRBJ1-1, is GAGVSQSPRYKVTKRGQDVTLRCDPISSHATLYWYQQALGQGPEFLTYFNYEAQPDKSGLPSDRFSAERPEGSISTLTIQRTEQRDSAMYRCASSLTENTEAFFGQGTRLTVV.

The rearrangement uses TRBV10-3 and TRBJ2-3; the match to TRBD2 covers 7 bases. The germline V gene encodes CDR1 ENHRY and CDR2 SYGVKD. The junction had 2 bases not matched to a gene; V was cut back by 1 base and J by 1 base. CDR3 length: 15 amino acids. CDR3 DNA sequence: TGTGCCATCAGTGAGTTGCGGGAGCGCACAGATACGCAGTATTTT. Its translation is CAISELRERTDTQYF.

The CDR3 sequence is CASSQQGLSSYEQYF. The CDR3 DNA sequence: TGCGCCAGCAGCCAACAGGGATTAAGCTCCTACGAGCAGTACTTC. The chain couples TRBV4-1 to TRBJ2-7, with D maybe TRBD1 (5 bases). The V gene's germline CDR1 is MGHRA and CDR2 YSYEKL. The CDR3 sequence is 15 residues long. Trimming pared 2 bases from V and 0 bases from J, leaving 11 bases between.

This clone was observed once. This sequence joins TRBV6-1 and TRBJ1-3; unclear D gene. With 7 bases removed from V and 4 bases from J, the gap between germline ends came to 8 bases. The CDR3 length is 12 residues. Germline values: CDR1 MNHNS, CDR2 SASEGT. In nucleotides, the CDR3 is TGTGCCAGCACCCAACAGGGAAACACCATATATTTT. Encoded protein: CASTQQGNTIYF.

The chain recombines TRBV7-3 with TRBJ1-1; TRBD1 matches at 9 bases. Trimming at V came to 3 bases and at J to 8 bases, leaving 4 bases not matched to a gene. In germline, CDR1 is SGHTA, CDR2 FQGTGA. CDR3 length equals 13 residues. The CDR3, as DNA: TGTGCCAGCAGCTTCGGACAGGGGAGGGAAGCTTTCTTT. Its protein product is CASSFGQGREAFF.

This chain connects TRBV19 to TRBJ2-7; the D is unclear. The germline V and J ends were trimmed by 1 base and 3 bases, with 10 bases remaining between them. CDR1 and CDR2 (germline): LNHDA, SQIVND (reference sequence). The CDR3 consists of 14 residues. The CDR3 DNA follows: TGTGCCAGTAGTATAGGTCTCAGCGACTACGAGCAGTACTTC. Translating it yields CASSIGLSDYEQYF.

The V and J genes are TRBV4-2 and TRBJ2-3; TRBD1 agrees at 8 bases. With V trimmed by 0 bases and J by 1 base, 0 bases remained unmatched. The CDR3 totals 15 residues. Germline lookup yields CDR1 LGHNA and CDR2 YNFKEQ. CDR3 DNA: TGTGCCAGCAGCCAAGAGACAGGGGGCACAGATACGCAGTATTTT. Translating gives CASSQETGGTDTQYF.

This rearrangement joins TRBV29-1 to TRBJ1-1; D not certain. The CDR3 spans 14 residues. Per germline, CDR1 SQVTM and CDR2 ANQGSEA. V was cut by 3 bases and J by 1 base, with 12 bases left in between. Here the CDR3 DNA reads TGCAGCGTTGACCCCTGGGGAGAGAACACTGAAGCTTTCTTT. This encodes CSVDPWGENTEAFF.

The V and J genes are TRBV7-2 and TRBJ1-6, with 10 nucleotides matching TRBD1. V lost 4 bases, J lost 9 bases, and 9 bases stayed unmatched. The CDR3 loop spans 16 amino acids. Germline loops: CDR1 SGHTA, CDR2 FQGNSA. The CDR3 coding sequence is TGTGCCAGCAGCTCCACGACAGGGGGCCTGAGTTCACCCCTCCACTTT. Protein: CASSSTTGGLSSPLHF.

The V gene is TRBV19, the J gene TRBJ2-5, with TRBD2 matching 14 bases. Looked up from germline, CDR1 is LNHDA and CDR2 is SQIVND (reference sequence). Unmatched junction bases numbered 8, after V lost 2 bases and J lost 3 bases. The CDR3 spans 18 residues. The CDR3 spells CASSIFPGLAGGKETQYF. DNA of the CDR3: TGTGCCAGTAGTATATTCCCCGGACTAGCGGGAGGAAAAGAGACCCAGTACTTC.

This rearrangement joins TRBV5-1 to TRBJ2-1; 11 bases map to TRBD1. V lost 2 bases and J lost 6; bases outside the gene matches: 4. This CDR3 is built from 15 residues. Germline lookup yields CDR1 SGHRS and CDR2 YFSETQ. DNA of the CDR3: TGCGCCAGCAGCTTCGGACAGGGGGCGGTCAATGAGCAGTTCTTC. Its protein product is CASSFGQGAVNEQFF.

The rearrangement links TRBV18 to TRBJ2-7, with 10 bases identical to TRBD1. CDR1 is KGHSH and CDR2 is LQKENI in the germline V gene. Trimming took 8 bases from V and 7 from J; bases not matched to a gene: 23. The CDR3 totals 18 residues. The CDR3, as DNA: TGTGCCAGCCAGCTTGACAGGGGGCTGATTGGACTAGGGGAGGAGCAGTACTTC. This codes for CASQLDRGLIGLGEEQYF. Together with reference TRBV18 and TRBJ2-7, the CDR3 gives the full variable domain: NAGVMQNPRHLVRRRGQEARLRCSPMKGHSHVYWYRQLPEEGLKFMVYLQKENIIDESGMPKERFSAEFPKEGPSILRIQQVVRGDSAAYFCASQLDRGLIGLGEEQYFGPGTRLTVT.

The CDR3 DNA follows: TGTGCCCATGTTAGGGGGGGAGAGCGGAGCGGGGAGCTGTTTTTT. Its protein product is CAHVRGGERSGELFF. The rearrangement links TRBV27 to TRBJ2-2; D possibly corresponds to TRBD2 (7 bases). The CDR3 consists of 15 residues. Germline CDR1 and CDR2: MNHEY and SMNVEV (reference sequence). V was cut by 11 bases and J by 7 bases, with 23 bases left in between.